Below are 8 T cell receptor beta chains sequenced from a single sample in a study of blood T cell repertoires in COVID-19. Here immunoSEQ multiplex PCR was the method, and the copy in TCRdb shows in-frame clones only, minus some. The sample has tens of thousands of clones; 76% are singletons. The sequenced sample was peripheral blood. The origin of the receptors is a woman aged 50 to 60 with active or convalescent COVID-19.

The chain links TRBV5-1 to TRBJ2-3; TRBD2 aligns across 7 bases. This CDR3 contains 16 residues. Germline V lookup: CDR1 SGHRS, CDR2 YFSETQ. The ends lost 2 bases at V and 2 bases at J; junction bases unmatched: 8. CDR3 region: CASSFTSGNPTDTQYF. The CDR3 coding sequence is TGCGCCAGCAGCTTCACCAGCGGGAACCCCACAGATACGCAGTATTTT.

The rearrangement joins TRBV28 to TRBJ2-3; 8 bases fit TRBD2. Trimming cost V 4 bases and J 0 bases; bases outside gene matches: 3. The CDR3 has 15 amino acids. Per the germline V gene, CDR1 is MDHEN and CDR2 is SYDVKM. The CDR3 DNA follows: TGTGCCAGCAGTTCCCTAGCGGGTAGCACAGATACGCAGTATTTT. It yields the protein CASSSLAGSTDTQYF.

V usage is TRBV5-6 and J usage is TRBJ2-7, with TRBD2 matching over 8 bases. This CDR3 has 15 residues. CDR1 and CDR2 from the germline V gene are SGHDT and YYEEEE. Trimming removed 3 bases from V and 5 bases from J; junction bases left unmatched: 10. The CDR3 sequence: CASSSLAGTVDEQYF. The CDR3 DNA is TGTGCCAGCAGCTCCTTAGCGGGAACTGTAGACGAGCAGTACTTC.

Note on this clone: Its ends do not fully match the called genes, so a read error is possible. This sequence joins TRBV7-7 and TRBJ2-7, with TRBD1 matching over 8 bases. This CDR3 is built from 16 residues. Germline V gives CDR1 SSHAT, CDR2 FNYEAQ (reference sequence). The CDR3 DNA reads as TGTGCTAGCAGCCCCCTTCGAGAGACAGGGGCGACCGAGCAGTACTTC. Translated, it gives CASSPLRETGATEQYF.

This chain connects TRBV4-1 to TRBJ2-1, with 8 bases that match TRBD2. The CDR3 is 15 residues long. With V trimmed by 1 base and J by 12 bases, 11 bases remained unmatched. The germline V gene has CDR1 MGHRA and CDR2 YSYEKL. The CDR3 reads CASSQGQERGRRQFF. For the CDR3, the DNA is TGCGCCAGCAGCCAAGGGCAGGAGCGGGGGCGGCGGCAGTTCTTC.

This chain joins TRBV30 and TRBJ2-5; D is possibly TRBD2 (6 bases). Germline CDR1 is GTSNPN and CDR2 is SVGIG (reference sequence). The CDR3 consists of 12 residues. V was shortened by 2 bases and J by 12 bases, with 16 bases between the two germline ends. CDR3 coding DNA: TGTGCCTGGAGTATCCGGAGCGGGCCAGAGTACTTC. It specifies CAWSIRSGPEYF. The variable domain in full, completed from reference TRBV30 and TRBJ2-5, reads SQTIHQWPATLVQPVGSPLSLECTVEGTSNPNLYWYRQAAGRGLQLLFYSVGIGQISSEVPQNLSASRPQDRQFILSSKKLLLSDSGFYLCAWSIRSGPEYFGPGTRLLVL.

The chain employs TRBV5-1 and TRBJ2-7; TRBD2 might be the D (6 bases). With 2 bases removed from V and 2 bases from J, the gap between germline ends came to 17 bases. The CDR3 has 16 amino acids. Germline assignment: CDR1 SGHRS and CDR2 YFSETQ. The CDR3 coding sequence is TGCGCCAGCAGCTTTTTACCGGGGGTATCCGCCTACGAGCAGTACTTC. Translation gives CASSFLPGVSAYEQYF.

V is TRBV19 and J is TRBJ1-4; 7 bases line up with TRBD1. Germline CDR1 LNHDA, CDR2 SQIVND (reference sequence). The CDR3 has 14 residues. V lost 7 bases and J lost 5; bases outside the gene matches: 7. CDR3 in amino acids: CASKEKTGNEKLFF. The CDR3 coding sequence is TGTGCCAGTAAGGAAAAGACAGGGAATGAAAAACTGTTTTTT.